Reported below is one T cell receptor (beta chain). What it recognizes is unknown. The germline V gene has CDR1 SEHNR and CDR2 FQNEAQ (reference sequence). This CDR3 spans 12 amino acids. TCRdb reprocessed the 5' RACE reads, keeping one entry per CDR3 protein, no DNA. The sample shows some 410,000 distinct CDR3 sequences, and approximately 6.8% sits with its ten largest clones. The entry originates in a study of T cells expressing NK-cell markers. As for the study in general: Sorted CD3+CD56+NKG2C+, CD3+CD56+NKG2C- and CD3+CD56-NKG2C+ T cells provided the TCR beta repertoires. Seven donors tested HCMV-seropositive and one tested seronegative among the eight sequenced. Findings and limits, study-wide: Uncertainty persisted over the HCMV specificity of expanded NKG2C+ T cell clones. Where several donors were concerned, these clonotypes also led the CD3+CD56-NKG2C+ fraction.

This chain joins TRBV7-9 and TRBJ1-1; with no DNA, the TCRdb D assignment of TRBD1 cannot be verified. The sample consisted of blood T cells: a sorted CD56 or NKG2C T cell subset, CD4+ or CD8+ T cells, or bulk PBMC T cells (not recorded which). The TCR was taken from a woman between 18 and 70 years old in good health. The chain's CDR3 is CASSLGTPLAFF. Combining the CDR3 with reference TRBV7-9 and TRBJ1-1 gives the whole variable domain DTGVSQNPRHKITKRGQNVTFRCDPISEHNRLYWYRQTLGQGPEFLTYFQNEAQLEKSRLLSDRFSAERPKGSFSTLEIQRTEQGDSAMYLCASSLGTPLAFFGQGTRLTVV.